This TCR beta chain comes out of a study of shared clonotypes between healthy human individuals. TCRdb keeps only in-frame clones here, not all; method: immunoSEQ multiplex PCR. The sample lists about 870,000 clones; more than 85% were seen once. CD45RO-negative, CCR7-selected cells formed the naive CD8 fraction, which excluded terminally differentiated effector memory CD45RA+ cells. The V end lost 5 bases, the J end lost 2 bases, and 13 bases lay between the germline ends. Germline V gene sequence: CDR1 SEHNR, CDR2 FQNEAQ (reference sequence). This CDR3 has 14 residues. V gene TRBV7-9 combines with J gene TRBJ2-7; tentative D call: TRBD1 (6 bases). The receptor was isolated from a man in his thirties or forties in good health. Sequencing used naive CD8+ T cells sorted from blood. The CDR3: CASSDRDKPYEQYF. CDR3 coding DNA: TGTGCCAGCAGCGACCGGGACAAACCCTACGAGCAGTACTTC.